The 16 T cell receptor beta chains given below trace back to one sample, sequenced in a study of type 1 regulatory T cells. For these receptors, no antigen is known. TCRdb re-analysed the reads in MiXCR, keeping a single row per CDR3 protein. The table records approximately 72,000 distinct CDR3 sequences, roughly 60% of them present only once. Material: cultured T cells, either the whole culture or a sorted T cell fraction (not recorded which). Subset specified: Tr1-enriched cell product generated in vitro against host alloantigens. Every receptor here comes from a human donor in good health.

The chain couples TRBV5-6 to TRBJ2-3, with D possibly matching TRBD2 (5 bases). This CDR3 is built from 13 residues. V gave up 4 bases and J gave up 4 bases, with 10 bases separating them. The germline CDR1 and CDR2 sequences are SGHDT and YYEEEE. The chain's CDR3 is CASSPRGADTQYF. CDR3 coding DNA: TGTGCCAGCAGCCCTCGGGGAGCAGATACGCAGTATTTT.

The chain combines TRBV4-3 with TRBJ2-5; TRBD1 aligns across 7 bases. CDR1 LGHNA and CDR2 YSLEER come from the germline V gene. The trim removed 0 bases at V and 1 base at J, leaving 14 bases unmatched. CDR3 size: 19 residues. CDR3 region: CASSQDRGNEGLPQETQYF. The CDR3 coding sequence is TGCGCCAGCAGCCAAGACAGGGGGAACGAAGGGCTGCCCCAAGAGACCCAGTACTTC.

The chain combines TRBV5-4 with TRBJ2-5; a weak D match, TRBD2 (6 bases). The CDR3 has 15 amino acids. Germline loops: CDR1 SGHNT, CDR2 YYREEE (reference sequence). V dropped 3 bases and J dropped 4 bases, with 16 bases sitting between them. The CDR3 DNA is TGTGCCAGCAGCTCGGCCCCCACTAGCCCAGAGACCCAGTACTTC. The encoded protein is CASSSAPTSPETQYF. Filled out from reference TRBV5-4 and TRBJ2-5, the complete variable domain reads ETGVTQSPTHLIKTRGQQVTLRCSSQSGHNTVSWYQQALGQGPQFIFQYYREEENGRGNFPPRFSGLQFPNYSSELNVNALELDDSALYLCASSSAPTSPETQYFGPGTRLLVL.

The chain recombines TRBV20-1 with TRBJ1-3; D ambiguous. V was pared by 0 bases and J by 4 bases, with 13 bases between. Looked up from germline, CDR1 is DFQATT and CDR2 is SNEGSKA (reference sequence). The CDR3 runs to 15 residues. CDR3 in amino acids: CSARDQAQQGNTIYF. CDR3 bases: TGCAGTGCTAGAGATCAAGCCCAGCAGGGAAACACCATATATTTT.

This clonotype was counted a single time. The CDR3 sequence is CASSGQGVETQYF. The CDR3 nucleotides read TGTGCCAGCAGCGGACAGGGGGTTGAGACCCAGTACTTC. The chain carries TRBV12-3 or TRBV12-4 and TRBJ2-5; 10 bases fit TRBD1. The CDR3 is made up of 13 amino acids. The J segment lost 5 bases and the V segment lost 6 bases, leaving 3 bases of the junction unmatched.

The genes are TRBV5-1 and TRBJ2-1, with a weak D call TRBD2 (5 bases). V was trimmed by 4 bases and J by 3 bases, leaving 14 bases between them. The CDR3 totals 15 residues. Germline assignment: CDR1 SGHRS and CDR2 YFSETQ. The CDR3 DNA reads as TGCGCCAGCAGCCCGGGGTGGCAGGTCTACAATGAGCAGTTCTTC. Amino acids: CASSPGWQVYNEQFF.

The J gene is TRBJ2-2, the V gene TRBV24-1; D not resolved. V dropped 8 bases and J dropped 4 bases, with 7 bases sitting between them. Germline V gene lookup returns CDR1 KGHDR and CDR2 SFDVKD. The CDR3 spans 12 residues. The chain's CDR3 is CATTGVTGELFF. In DNA form, the CDR3 reads TGTGCCACCACAGGAGTCACCGGGGAGCTGTTTTTT.

A few counts support this clonotype. The genes are TRBV4-1 and TRBJ2-3, with 7 bases identical to TRBD2. Losses at the gene ends were 2 bases for V and 6 bases for J; bases not matched to a gene: 8. This CDR3 contains 15 residues. Germline values: CDR1 MGHRA, CDR2 YSYEKL. Written as DNA, the CDR3 is TGCGCCAGCAGCCAATACGAGGGAGGGCTGGATACGCAGTATTTT. This encodes CASSQYEGGLDTQYF.

For the CDR3, the DNA is TGTGCCACAGGACGGTCCTCCGGCCACGAGCAGTACTTC. Encoded protein: CATGRSSGHEQYF. The V and J genes are TRBV27 and TRBJ2-7; D unresolved. V dropped 10 bases and J dropped 5 bases, with 18 bases sitting between them. This CDR3 spans 13 amino acids. CDR1 is MNHEY and CDR2 is SMNVEV in the germline V gene (reference sequence).

The chain carries TRBV7-9 and TRBJ2-1; tentatively, D is TRBD1 or TRBD2 (5 bases each). The germline V gene encodes CDR1 SEHNR and CDR2 FQNEAQ (reference sequence). Trimming removed 1 base at V and 9 bases at J, with 13 bases between. This CDR3 is built from 14 residues. CDR3 in DNA: TGTGCCAGCAGCTTAGTAGTCGTTGGGGGTGAGCAGTTCTTC. Encoded protein: CASSLVVVGGEQFF.

The chain carries TRBV19 and TRBJ2-2; weak D call: TRBD2 (5 bases). Germline V gives CDR1 LNHDA, CDR2 SQIVND (reference sequence). This CDR3 region has 16 residues. V gave up 3 bases and J gave up 4 bases, with 15 bases separating them. In nucleotides, the CDR3 is TGTGCCAGTAGTATGTCCTCCGGGATCCTCACCGGGGAGCTGTTTTTT. This codes for CASSMSSGILTGELFF.

The chain joins TRBV7-2 to TRBJ1-2; perhaps TRBD1 as D (5 bases). Germline V gene data show CDR1 as SGHTA and CDR2 as FQGNSA. This CDR3 contains 14 residues. The V and J ends lost 2 bases and 6 bases respectively, with 13 bases between them. The DNA of the CDR3 is TGTGCCAGCAGCTTACAGCCGCAAGGGGATGGCTACACCTTC. Encoded protein: CASSLQPQGDGYTF.

The CDR3 here is CASSFSRDNEQFF. CDR3 nucleotides: TGTGCCAGCAGTTTTAGCAGGGACAATGAGCAGTTCTTC. The V gene is TRBV12-3 or TRBV12-4, the J gene TRBJ2-1, with D possibly being TRBD1 (5 bases). The CDR3 consists of 13 residues. V was cut by 3 bases and J by 5 bases, with 8 bases left in between.

This clonotype has just a few counts. The chain carries TRBV7-2 and TRBJ2-1; weak D call: TRBD2 (6 bases). This CDR3 contains 15 residues. V lost 6 bases and J 6 bases, leaving 18 bases between the germline ends. Germline V gene data show CDR1 as SGHTA and CDR2 as FQGNSA. CDR3 nucleotide sequence: TGTGCCAGCAGGGTGGGGGGACGTTCTAGCAATGAGCAGTTCTTC. This translates into CASRVGGRSSNEQFF.

In this sample, this clonotype turned up a few times. The rearrangement joins TRBV5-5 to TRBJ2-2; no definite D call. Trimming removed 4 bases at V and 9 bases at J, with 10 bases between. This CDR3 region has 12 residues. The germline gives CDR1 SGHKS, CDR2 YYEKEE (reference sequence). The CDR3 here is CASSVTFRELFF. DNA for the CDR3: TGTGCCAGCAGCGTTACTTTTCGGGAGCTGTTTTTT. Full variable domain (remainder filled in from reference TRBV5-5 and TRBJ2-2): DAGVTQSPTHLIKTRGQQVTLRCSPISGHKSVSWYQQVLGQGPQFIFQYYEKEERGRGNFPDRFSARQFPNYSSELNVNALLLGDSALYLCASSVTFRELFFGEGSRLTVL.

The genes are TRBV10-3 and TRBJ2-3, with D unresolved. This CDR3 is built from 14 residues. V shed 4 bases and J shed 4 bases, with 12 bases lying between them. Germline CDR1 is ENHRY and CDR2 is SYGVKD. In DNA, the CDR3 is TGTGCCATCAGTGGGAGAGATGGGGCAGATACGCAGTATTTT. It codes for CAISGRDGADTQYF.